The T cell receptor beta chain described here comes from a study of Ad26.COV2.S vaccination and SARS-CoV-2 variants. A note on this clone: Its antigen is unidentified.

As to treatment: 15 to 20 received Ad26.COV2.S at low or high dose, single or two shots; several received placebo; per-sample allocation not given. Samples were taken on day 63 after the first vaccine or placebo injection. Study observations and caveats: Marked by substantial breadth, spike-specific CD8+ and CD4+ T cell responses were reportedly seen after vaccination.

TCRdb keeps only in-frame clones here, not all; method: immunoSEQ multiplex PCR. The table lists around 380,000 clones, approximately 90% of them singletons, with about 3.6% in the top ten. The TCR originated in a person aged 18 to 65 who received the Ad26.COV2.S COVID-19 vaccine or a placebo. The specimen comprised peripheral blood, sampled in a trial of Ad26.COV2.S vaccine versus placebo.

The CDR3: CASRLLREPQHF. The CDR3 nucleotides read TGTGCCAGCAGGCTACTCAGGGAGCCCCAGCATTTT. The chain uses TRBV2 and TRBJ1-5; the D gene is possibly TRBD1 (5 bases). There are 12 residues in the CDR3. CDR1 SNHLY and CDR2 FYNNEI come from the germline V gene. The V end was cut by 6 bases, the J end by 8 bases, with 11 bases between. The complete variable domain, with remaining parts taken from reference TRBV2 and TRBJ1-5, reads EPEVTQTPSHQVTQMGQEVILRCVPISNHLYFYWYRQILGQKVEFLVSFYNNEISEKSEIFDDQFSVERPDGSNFTLKIRSTKLEDSAMYFCASRLLREPQHFGDGTRLSIL.